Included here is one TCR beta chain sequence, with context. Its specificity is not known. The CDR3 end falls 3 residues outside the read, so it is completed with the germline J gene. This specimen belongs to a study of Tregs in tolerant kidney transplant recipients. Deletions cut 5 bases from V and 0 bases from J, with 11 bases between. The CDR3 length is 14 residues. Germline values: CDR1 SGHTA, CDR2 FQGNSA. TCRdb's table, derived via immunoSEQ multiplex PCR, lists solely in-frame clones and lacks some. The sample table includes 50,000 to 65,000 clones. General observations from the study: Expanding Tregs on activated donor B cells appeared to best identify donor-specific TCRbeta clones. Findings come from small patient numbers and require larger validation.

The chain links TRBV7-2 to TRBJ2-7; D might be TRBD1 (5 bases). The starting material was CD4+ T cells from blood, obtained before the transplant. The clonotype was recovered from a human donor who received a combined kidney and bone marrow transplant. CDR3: CASSPDRDSYEQYF. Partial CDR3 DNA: TGTGCCAGCAGCCCCGACAGAGACTCCTACGAG.